A selection of T cell receptor beta chains follows, all from one sample in a study of cytomegalovirus exposure and HLA in healthy donors. TCRdb's table, derived via immunoSEQ multiplex PCR, lists solely in-frame clones and lacks some. The repertoire includes 330,000 or so clones, about nine tenths of them detected once, and under 0.85% sits in the top ten. The sample comprised PBMCs. Source of these receptors: a woman under 30 in good health and CMV-seronegative. The CDR3 runs from the conserved cysteine through the conserved F or W.

j_gene | len | v_gene | CDR3aa
TRBJ2-7 | 13 | TRBV4-1 | CASSQSVSYEQYF
TRBJ2-2 | 16 | TRBV27 | CATGTPGTVNTGELFF
TRBJ1-2 | 12 | TRBV2 | CASSLQGYGYTF
TRBJ1-1 | 14 | TRBV2 | CASSTDRGDTEAFF
TRBJ2-7 | 15 | TRBV11-2 | CASTNRGLVNYEQYF
TRBJ2-1 | 17 | TRBV7-9 | CASSPSGLAGGDNEQFF
TRBJ2-7 | 12 | TRBV7-2 | CASSPVGGEQYF
TRBJ2-7 | 18 | TRBV4-3 | CASSQDWTSGRCSYEQYF
TRBJ2-1 | 14 | TRBV6-6 | CASSYLRNDNEQFF
TRBJ2-2 | 14 | TRBV7-2 | CASTLRRESGELFF
TRBJ2-1 | 15 | TRBV5-6 | CASSLPGQGRNEQFF
TRBJ2-3 | 15 | TRBV30 | CAWSATSGTTDTQYF
TRBJ2-5 | 15 | TRBV11-2 | CASSLWTSGRETQYF
TRBJ2-7 | 15 | TRBV6-1 | CASSPLAGSSYEQYF
TRBJ2-7 | 15 | TRBV4-1 | CASSQEGGSSYEQYF
TRBJ1-2 | 13 | TRBV6-4 | CASSDGGGYGYTF
TRBJ1-1 | 17 | TRBV9 | CASSVVGAETGMTEAFF